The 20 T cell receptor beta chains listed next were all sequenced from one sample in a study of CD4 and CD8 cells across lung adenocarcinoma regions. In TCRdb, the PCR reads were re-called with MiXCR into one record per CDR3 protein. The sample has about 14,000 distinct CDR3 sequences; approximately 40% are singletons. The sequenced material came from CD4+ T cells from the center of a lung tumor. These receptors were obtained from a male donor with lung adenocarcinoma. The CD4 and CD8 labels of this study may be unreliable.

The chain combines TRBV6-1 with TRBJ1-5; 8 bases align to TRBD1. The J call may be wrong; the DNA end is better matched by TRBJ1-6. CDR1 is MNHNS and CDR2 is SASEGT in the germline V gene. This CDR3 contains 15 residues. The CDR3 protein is CASSERDRSNQPLHF. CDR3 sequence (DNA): TGTGCCAGCAGTGAAAGGGACAGGTCCAATCAGCCCCTCCACTTT.

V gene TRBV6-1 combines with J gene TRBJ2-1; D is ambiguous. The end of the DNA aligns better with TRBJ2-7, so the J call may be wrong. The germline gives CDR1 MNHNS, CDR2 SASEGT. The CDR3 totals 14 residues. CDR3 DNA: TGTGCCAGCAGTGAGTTGGGCACCACCTACGAGCAGTACTTC. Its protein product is CASSELGTTYEQYF.

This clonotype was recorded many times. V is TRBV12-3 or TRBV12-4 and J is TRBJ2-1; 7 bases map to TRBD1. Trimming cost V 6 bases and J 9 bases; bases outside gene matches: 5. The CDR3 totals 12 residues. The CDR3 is CASRAAGGEQFF. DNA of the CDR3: TGTGCCAGCAGGGCCGCAGGGGGTGAGCAGTTCTTC.

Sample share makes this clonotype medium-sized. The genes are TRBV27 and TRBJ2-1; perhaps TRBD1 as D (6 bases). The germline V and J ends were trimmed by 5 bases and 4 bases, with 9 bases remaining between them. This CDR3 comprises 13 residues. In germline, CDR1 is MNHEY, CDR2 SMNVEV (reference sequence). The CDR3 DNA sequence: TGTGCCAGCAGTCACGACAGGTACAATGAGCAGTTCTTC. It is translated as CASSHDRYNEQFF.

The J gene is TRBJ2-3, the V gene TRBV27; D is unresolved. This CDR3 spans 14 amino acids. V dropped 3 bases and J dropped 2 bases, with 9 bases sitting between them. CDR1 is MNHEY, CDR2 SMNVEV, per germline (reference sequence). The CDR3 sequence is CASSFRLHTDTQYF. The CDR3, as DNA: TGTGCCAGCAGTTTCAGACTGCACACAGATACGCAGTATTTT.

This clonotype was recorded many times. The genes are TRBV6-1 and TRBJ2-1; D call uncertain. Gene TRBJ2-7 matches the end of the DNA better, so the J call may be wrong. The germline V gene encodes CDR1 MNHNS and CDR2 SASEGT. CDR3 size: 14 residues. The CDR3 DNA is TGTGCCAGCAGTGTTCAGAGGTTGGACTACGAGCAGTACTTC. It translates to CASSVQRLDYEQYF.

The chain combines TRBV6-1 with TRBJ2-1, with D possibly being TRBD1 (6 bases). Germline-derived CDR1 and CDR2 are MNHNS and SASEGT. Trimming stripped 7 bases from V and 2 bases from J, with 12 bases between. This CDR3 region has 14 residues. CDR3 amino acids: CASTNRVTYNEQFF. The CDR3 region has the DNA TGTGCCAGCACTAACAGGGTGACCTACAATGAGCAGTTCTTC.

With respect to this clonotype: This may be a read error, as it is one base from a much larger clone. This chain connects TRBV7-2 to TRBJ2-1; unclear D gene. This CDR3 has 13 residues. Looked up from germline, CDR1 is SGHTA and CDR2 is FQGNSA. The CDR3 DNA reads TGTGCCAGCAGCTTAGCCGGAAACAATGAGCAGCTCTTC. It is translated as CASSLAGNNEQLF.

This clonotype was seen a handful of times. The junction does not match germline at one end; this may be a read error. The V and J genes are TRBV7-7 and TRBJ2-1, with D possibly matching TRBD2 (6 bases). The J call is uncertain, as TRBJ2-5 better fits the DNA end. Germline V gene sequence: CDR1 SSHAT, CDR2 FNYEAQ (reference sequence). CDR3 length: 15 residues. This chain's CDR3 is CASSPAGRSGETQYF. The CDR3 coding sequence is TGTGCTAGCAGCCCGGCAGGGAGGAGTGGAGAGACCCAGTACTTC.

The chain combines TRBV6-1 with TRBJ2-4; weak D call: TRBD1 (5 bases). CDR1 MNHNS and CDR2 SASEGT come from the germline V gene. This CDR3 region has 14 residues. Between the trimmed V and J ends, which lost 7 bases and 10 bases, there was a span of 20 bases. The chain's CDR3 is CASKGQRAKDIQYF. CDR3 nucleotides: TGTGCCAGCAAGGGGCAGCGAGCCAAAGATATTCAGTACTTC.

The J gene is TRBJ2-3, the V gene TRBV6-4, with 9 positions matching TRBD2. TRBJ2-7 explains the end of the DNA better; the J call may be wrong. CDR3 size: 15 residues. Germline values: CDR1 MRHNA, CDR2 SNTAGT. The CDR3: CGGRDSGGDKDTQYF. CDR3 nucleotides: TGTGGCGGGAGGGACTCGGGCGGAGACAAAGATACGCAGTACTTC.

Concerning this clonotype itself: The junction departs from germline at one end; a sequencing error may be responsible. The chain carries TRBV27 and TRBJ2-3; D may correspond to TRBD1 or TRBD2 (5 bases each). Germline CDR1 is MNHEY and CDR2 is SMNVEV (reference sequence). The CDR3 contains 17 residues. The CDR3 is CASSAGRGACDQETQYF. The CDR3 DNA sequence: TGTGCCAGCAGTGCGGGCCGAGGGGCTTGTGACCAAGAGACCCAGTATTTC.

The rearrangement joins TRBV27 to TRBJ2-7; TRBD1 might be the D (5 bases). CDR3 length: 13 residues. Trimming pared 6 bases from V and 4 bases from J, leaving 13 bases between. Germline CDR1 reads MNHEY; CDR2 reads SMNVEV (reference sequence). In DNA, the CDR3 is TGTGCCAGCAGCGACCCAGGGAAATACGAGCAGTACTTC. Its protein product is CASSDPGKYEQYF.

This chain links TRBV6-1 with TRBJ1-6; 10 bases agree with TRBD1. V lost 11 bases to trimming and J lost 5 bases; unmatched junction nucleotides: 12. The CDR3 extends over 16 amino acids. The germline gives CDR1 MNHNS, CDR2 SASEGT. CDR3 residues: CASSNRDRGNNSPLHF. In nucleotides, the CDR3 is TGTGCCTCCTCGAACCGGGACAGGGGAAATAATTCACCCCTCCACTTT.

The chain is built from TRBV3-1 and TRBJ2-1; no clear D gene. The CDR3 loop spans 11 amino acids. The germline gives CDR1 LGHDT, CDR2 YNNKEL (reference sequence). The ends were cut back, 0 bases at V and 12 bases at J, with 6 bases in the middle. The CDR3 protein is CASSQEIVQFF. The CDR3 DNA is TGTGCCAGCAGCCAAGAAATTGTGCAGTTCTTC.

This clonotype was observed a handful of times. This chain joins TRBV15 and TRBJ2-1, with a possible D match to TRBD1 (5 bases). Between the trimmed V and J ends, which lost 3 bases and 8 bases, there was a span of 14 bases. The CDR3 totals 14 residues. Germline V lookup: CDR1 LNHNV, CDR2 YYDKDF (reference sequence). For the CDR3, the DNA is TGTGCCACCAGCAGGGGCAATCAGGGCTATGAGCAGTTCTTC. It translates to CATSRGNQGYEQFF.

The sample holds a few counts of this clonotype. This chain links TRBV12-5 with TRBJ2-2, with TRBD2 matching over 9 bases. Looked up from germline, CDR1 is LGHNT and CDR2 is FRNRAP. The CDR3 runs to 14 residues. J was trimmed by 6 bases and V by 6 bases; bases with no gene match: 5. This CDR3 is CASGTGLASGELFF. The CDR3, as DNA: TGTGCTAGTGGAACGGGACTAGCTTCCGGGGAGCTGTTTTTT.

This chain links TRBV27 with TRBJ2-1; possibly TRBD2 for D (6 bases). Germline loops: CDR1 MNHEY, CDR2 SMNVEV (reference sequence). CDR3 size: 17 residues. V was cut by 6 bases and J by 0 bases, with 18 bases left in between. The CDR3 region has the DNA TGTGCCAGCAGCCAGGCCCGCGGGAAGAGCTCCTACAATGAGCAGTTCTTC. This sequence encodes CASSQARGKSSYNEQFF.

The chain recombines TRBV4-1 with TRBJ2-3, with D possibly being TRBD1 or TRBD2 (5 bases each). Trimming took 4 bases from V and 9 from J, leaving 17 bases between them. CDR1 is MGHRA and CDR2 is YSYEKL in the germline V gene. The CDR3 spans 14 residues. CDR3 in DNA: TGCGCCAGCAGCCCCATCGAGGGGAAAGAGACGCAGTATTTT. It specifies CASSPIEGKETQYF.

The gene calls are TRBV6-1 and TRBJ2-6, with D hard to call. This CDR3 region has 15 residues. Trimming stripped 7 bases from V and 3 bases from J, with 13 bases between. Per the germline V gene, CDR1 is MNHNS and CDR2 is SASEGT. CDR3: CASNNRGDGANVLTF. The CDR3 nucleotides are TGTGCCAGCAACAACCGCGGAGATGGGGCCAACGTCCTGACTTTC.